These T cell receptor beta chains were read from a single sample in a study of T cell responses to AZD1222 COVID-19 vaccine. Produced via immunoSEQ multiplex PCR; TCRdb's table is partial and in-frame only. The profile shows over 110,000 clones, about 92% of them singletons. The sequences come from peripheral blood, collected on day 0 of AZD1222 vaccination. The receptor set was obtained from an adult in good health. Each CDR3 is given with its conserved first and last residue. A D gene is named only where the DNA matches it firmly. The size entry is marked missing in some rows and otherwise reads once, few, many or a size class.

DNA	CDR3	D	size	J	V
TGTGCCAGCAGCCCGGGACACATTAATTCACCCCTCCACTTT	CASSPGHINSPLHF	.	.	TRBJ1-6	TRBV5-4
TGTGCTAGTGGTTTGGCCCTCAGTCTAGCCACTGAAGCTTTCTTT	CASGLALSLATEAFF	.	.	TRBJ1-1	TRBV12-5
TGTGCCAGCAGTGATTTCTTCACCTCTGGAAACACCATATATTTT	CASSDFFTSGNTIYF	.	once	TRBJ1-3	TRBV2
TGCGCCAGCAGCCATGGAGCGGGAGGGGGGGAGACCCAGTACTTC	CASSHGAGGGETQYF	TRBD2	.	TRBJ2-5	TRBV4-3
TGTGCCAGTAGTCCGACCCCCGGACAGTTCTATGGCTACACCTTC	CASSPTPGQFYGYTF	.	.	TRBJ1-2	TRBV19
TGTGCCAGCAGCACCCACACAGGGGAGTATATGAACACTGAAGCTTTCTTT	CASSTHTGEYMNTEAFF	TRBD1	.	TRBJ1-1	TRBV11-3
TGTGCCAGCAGCCCTACGACCTACAATGAGCAGTTCTTC	CASSPTTYNEQFF	.	.	TRBJ2-1	TRBV12-3/TRBV12-4
TGTGCCAGCACTCCGAGCACCCGGACTGAAGCTTTCTTT	CASTPSTRTEAFF	.	.	TRBJ1-1	TRBV12-3/TRBV12-4
TGTGCCAGCAGCCCATTAGGGACAGGGAAGTATGGCTACACCTTC	CASSPLGTGKYGYTF	TRBD1	.	TRBJ1-2	TRBV7-2
TGTGCCAGCAGCTTAGACAGGGGAGGTGAAGCTTTCTTT	CASSLDRGGEAFF	TRBD1	.	TRBJ1-1	TRBV7-9
TGTGCCAGCTCACCCAGGACAGGTTCGCAGTATTTT	CASSPRTGSQYF	TRBD1	.	TRBJ2-3	TRBV18
TGTGCCAGCAGCCCTTCTCTGCATGAAAAACTGTTTTTT	CASSPSLHEKLFF	.	.	TRBJ1-4	TRBV7-9
TGTGCCAGCAGCCAAGATTCGGGTAACTATGGCTACACCTTC	CASSQDSGNYGYTF	.	.	TRBJ1-2	TRBV3-1/TRBV3-2
TGTGCCAGCAGCGTAGACGGGCAGGGAACCTACGAGCAGTACTTC	CASSVDGQGTYEQYF	.	.	TRBJ2-7	TRBV9
TGTGCCAGCAGTTTCCCGGGACAGCAAAACACCTTC	CASSFPGQQNTF	TRBD1	.	TRBJ1-2	TRBV12-3/TRBV12-4
TGTGCCAGCAGCCTTAGACAGGGGGCGGCCAAAAACATTCAGTACTTC	CASSLRQGAAKNIQYF	TRBD1	.	TRBJ2-4	TRBV11-2
TGCGCCAGCAGTTTTGACGGGGCTTGGAACTTC	CASSFDGAWNF	.	.	TRBJ2-5	TRBV5-1
TGTGCCAGCAGTCCGCTCACCCCGTCCTACGAGCAGTACTTC	CASSPLTPSYEQYF	.	.	TRBJ2-7	TRBV7-2
TGTGCCAGCAGCAACCCCGGCAGGGCAGATACGCAGTATTTT	CASSNPGRADTQYF	.	once	TRBJ2-3	TRBV5-5
TGTGCCAGCAGTAGGGACAGGGGTTCACCCCTCCACTTT	CASSRDRGSPLHF	TRBD1	.	TRBJ1-6	TRBV6-5
TGTGCCAGCAGTGAACGTACTAGCGGGGACTACAATGAGCAGTTCTTC	CASSERTSGDYNEQFF	TRBD2	.	TRBJ2-1	TRBV6-1
TGCGCCAGCAGCCAAGATCCAGGGATCGGCTACACCTTC	CASSQDPGIGYTF	.	once	TRBJ1-2	TRBV4-3
TGCGCCAGCAGCCAATGGGAAGCAAGAACCTTC	CASSQWEARTF	.	.	TRBJ1-2	TRBV4-1
TGCGCCAGCAGCCAAGGACCGGGATACGAGCAGTACTTC	CASSQGPGYEQYF	.	.	TRBJ2-7	TRBV4-3
TGTGCCAGCAGTCCGGTGAACACTGAAGCTTTCTTT	CASSPVNTEAFF	.	.	TRBJ1-1	TRBV6-2/TRBV6-3
TGTGCCAGCAGCTTAAGACCAGGGGGTGACACCGGGGAGCTGTTTTTT	CASSLRPGGDTGELFF	TRBD1	once	TRBJ2-2	TRBV7-6
TGTGCCAGCAGTTTTCGCAGGGTATCACTTGAGCAGTACTTC	CASSFRRVSLEQYF	.	.	TRBJ2-7	TRBV27
TGTGCCAGCAGTTCGTATGCGGGGGGGTCGGGCGAGACCCAGTACTTC	CASSSYAGGSGETQYF	TRBD2	.	TRBJ2-5	TRBV7-2
TGCGCCAGCAGCCAAGATTTTGGGACCCTAGAGACCCAGTACTTC	CASSQDFGTLETQYF	.	.	TRBJ2-5	TRBV4-3
TGCGCCAGCCGGTGGGACAAGACCTACGAGCAGTACTTC	CASRWDKTYEQYF	.	.	TRBJ2-7	TRBV5-1
TGTGCCAGCAGCTTAGGAGCCCCGGCAAGCAGGTACGAGCAGTACTTC	CASSLGAPASRYEQYF	.	.	TRBJ2-7	TRBV7-6